This T cell receptor beta chain was recorded in a study of cytomegalovirus exposure and HLA in healthy donors. V gave up 11 bases and J gave up 2 bases, with 15 bases separating them. The length of the CDR3 is 13 residues. Germline V lookup: CDR1 MNHEY, CDR2 SVGAGI. Amplification used 60 Vbeta primers and 13 Jbeta primers. The repertoire was sequenced with immunoSEQ multiplex PCR; TCRdb's copy has only in-frame clones and lacks some. The sample records roughly 67,000 clones, about 79% being singletons. Notes on this clone: The antigen is unknown.

The study's findings and limits: Testing in vitro showed three CMV-associated chains specific for CMV antigens. In a later analysis, TCR beta V- and J-gene trimming showed a link to a missense DCLRE1C variant. In all likelihood, a cluster of highly shared sequence variants was a sequencing artifact. Excluded: some indistinguishable V segments such as TRBV6-2 and TRBV6-3.

This TCR derives from a man between 60 and 70 years old in good health and CMV-seropositive. Specimen: PBMCs. This chain connects TRBV6-5 to TRBJ1-1; weak D call: TRBD1 (6 bases). The CDR3 nucleotides are TGTGCCTCCCAGAGGACAGTTAACACTGAAGCTTTCTTT. Encoded protein: CASQRTVNTEAFF.